The next 32 T cell receptor beta chains were all read from a single sample in a study of blood T cell repertoires in COVID-19. Profiling relied on immunoSEQ multiplex PCR, and the TCRdb table lists in-frame clones only, not all of them. The repertoire holds 150,000 to 200,000 clones, with about 80% as singletons. The source material was peripheral blood. These receptors originate from a woman in her 70s with acute or convalescent COVID-19.

This clone has just a few counts. The chain employs TRBV2 and TRBJ1-2, with 9 bases fitting TRBD1. The V and J ends lost 0 bases and 5 bases, in that order; junction bases with no gene match: 1. The CDR3 consists of 14 residues. Germline V gene sequence: CDR1 SNHLY, CDR2 FYNNEI. The CDR3 region is CASSEADRGYGYTF. The CDR3 DNA follows: TGTGCCAGCAGTGAAGCGGACAGGGGTTATGGCTACACCTTC. Complete variable domain (other parts from reference TRBV2 and TRBJ1-2): EPEVTQTPSHQVTQMGQEVILRCVPISNHLYFYWYRQILGQKVEFLVSFYNNEISEKSEIFDDQFSVERPDGSNFTLKIRSTKLEDSAMYFCASSEADRGYGYTFGSGTRLTVV.

This clone was detected only once. The rearrangement uses TRBV5-1 and TRBJ2-3, with TRBD1 matching 8 bases. V lost 4 bases to trimming and J lost 1 base; unmatched junction nucleotides: 8. The CDR3 loop spans 16 amino acids. Germline CDR1 is SGHRS and CDR2 is YFSETQ. CDR3 protein: CASSVGPGQGTDTQYF. The CDR3 bases are TGCGCCAGCAGCGTAGGGCCGGGACAGGGCACAGATACGCAGTATTTT.

Notes on this clone: Relative to the germline gene, one junction end is altered; a read error may explain this. The chain has TRBV7-2 and TRBJ2-3; 9 nucleotides align to TRBD1. Germline-derived CDR1 and CDR2 are SGHTA and FQGNSA. CDR3 length: 13 residues. CDR3 nucleotides: TGTGCCAGCAGCTTAACTGGGACAGGGCTAACGAGTTTT. Protein: CASSLTGTGLTSF. The full variable domain, its missing parts supplied by reference TRBV7-2 and TRBJ2-3, is GAGVSQSPSNKVTEKGKDVELRCDPISGHTALYWYRQSLGQGLEFLIYFQGNSAPDKSGLPSDRFSAERTGGSVSTLTIQRTQQEDSAVYLCASSLTGTGLTSFGPGTRLTVL.

The chain combines TRBV5-6 with TRBJ2-1; D might be TRBD2 (5 bases). This CDR3 spans 15 amino acids. The germline CDR1 and CDR2 sequences are SGHDT and YYEEEE. V dropped 2 bases and J dropped 5 bases, with 14 bases sitting between them. This CDR3 is CASSFPTGSHNEQFF. Written as DNA, the CDR3 is TGTGCCAGCAGCTTTCCGACGGGGAGCCACAATGAGCAGTTCTTC.

J is TRBJ2-1 and V is TRBV28; weak D call: TRBD1 (5 bases). The CDR3 is 16 residues long. CDR1 and CDR2 (germline): MDHEN, SYDVKM. V lost 1 base and J lost 5, with 15 bases in between. In nucleotides, the CDR3 is TGTGCCAGCAGTTTATTCGGTCAGGGCCTAAACAATGAGCAGTTCTTC. Residues: CASSLFGQGLNNEQFF.

V usage is TRBV19 and J usage is TRBJ2-1, with TRBD2 as a possible D gene (5 bases). The V end was cut by 11 bases, the J end by 3 bases, with 23 bases between. This CDR3 region has 16 residues. Germline CDR1 and CDR2: LNHDA and SQIVND (reference sequence). In DNA form, the CDR3 reads TGTGCCCGTAACCAAGAGGGATTCCCAGTCTACAATGAGCAGTTCTTC. Translation: CARNQEGFPVYNEQFF.

About this clone itself: At one boundary the junction diverges from the germline segment, which might be a read error. V and J are TRBV7-8 and TRBJ1-5; D is possibly TRBD1 (5 bases). Germline CDR1 SGHVS, CDR2 FQNEAQ. This CDR3 contains 15 residues. CDR3 amino acids: CASCFGGGGNQPQHF. The DNA for the CDR3 is TGTGCCAGCTGCTTTGGGGGGGGTGGGAATCAGCCCCAGCATTTT.

This chain connects TRBV10-3 to TRBJ1-1; 10 positions agree with TRBD1. The CDR3 is 15 amino acids. Germline values: CDR1 ENHRY, CDR2 SYGVKD. The V gene end was trimmed by 3 bases and the J gene end by 1 base; junction bases not matched to a gene: 2. The CDR3 is CAISDRTGGNTEAFF. CDR3 DNA sequence: TGTGCCATCAGTGACCGGACAGGGGGGAACACTGAAGCTTTCTTT.

The sample holds one count of this clone. Relative to the germline gene, one junction end is altered; a read error may explain this. The rearrangement joins TRBV4-3 to TRBJ1-1, with 7 bases that match TRBD1. Looked up from germline, CDR1 is LGHNA and CDR2 is YSLEER. CDR3 length: 15 amino acids. CDR3 bases: TGCGCCAGCAGCCGCTACCTGACAGGGAACTCTGAAGCTTTCTTT. It translates to CASSRYLTGNSEAFF.

This clone was detected only a few times. This chain uses TRBV11-2 with TRBJ2-7; TRBD1 agrees at 8 bases. CDR1 and CDR2 from the germline V gene are SGHAT and FQNNGV. CDR3 size: 17 residues. The junction had 11 bases not matched to a gene; V was cut back by 4 bases and J by 0 bases. CDR3 sequence reads: CASSSRPGQGLSYEQYF. The CDR3 bases are TGTGCCAGCAGCTCCCGGCCCGGACAGGGTCTCTCCTACGAGCAGTACTTC.

This clone has ten or more counts. The chain uses TRBV19 and TRBJ1-6; D remains ambiguous. V was cut by 6 bases and J by 8 bases, with 14 bases left in between. Germline values: CDR1 LNHDA, CDR2 SQIVND (reference sequence). CDR3 length: 14 residues. This CDR3 reads CASRDWPSDSPLHF. The DNA for the CDR3 is TGTGCCAGTAGGGACTGGCCCTCGGATTCACCCCTCCACTTT.

The chain combines TRBV9 with TRBJ2-1; 7 bases fit TRBD2. V trimming: 0 bases; J trimming: 2 bases; junction bases outside the gene matches: 5. Germline V gives CDR1 SGDLS, CDR2 YYNGEE. The CDR3 has 16 amino acids. The DNA of the CDR3 is TGTGCCAGCAGCGTAGCTGCGGGGGTTCCCTACAATGAGCAGTTCTTC. Encoded protein: CASSVAAGVPYNEQFF. The full variable domain, completed using reference TRBV9 and TRBJ2-1, is DSGVTQTPKHLITATGQRVTLRCSPRSGDLSVYWYQQSLDQGLQFLIQYYNGEERAKGNILERFSAQQFPDLHSELNLSSLELGDSALYFCASSVAAGVPYNEQFFGPGTRLTVL.

J is TRBJ2-1 and V is TRBV29-1; TRBD2 matches at 12 bases. CDR1 and CDR2 from the germline V gene are SQVTM and ANQGSEA. The trim removed 7 bases at V and 7 bases at J, leaving 8 bases unmatched. This CDR3 has 14 amino acids. Written as DNA, the CDR3 is TGCAGCGCAGGAGGACTAGCGGGAAGTAATGAGCAGTTCTTC. Its translation is CSAGGLAGSNEQFF.

The chain uses TRBV3-1 (or the pseudogene TRBV3-2) and TRBJ1-1; tentative D call: TRBD1 (5 bases). Per the germline V gene, CDR1 is LGHDT and CDR2 is YNNKEL (reference sequence). Between the trimmed V and J ends, which lost 0 bases and 4 bases, there was a span of 12 bases. This CDR3 spans 15 amino acids. CDR3 in amino acids: CASSQEGGRATEAFF. The DNA for the CDR3 is TGTGCCAGCAGCCAAGAGGGGGGGAGGGCCACTGAAGCTTTCTTT.

The genes are TRBV27 and TRBJ1-2; D gene ambiguous. The CDR3 extends over 14 amino acids. V dropped 11 bases and J dropped 7 bases, with 23 bases sitting between them. Germline V gene data show CDR1 as MNHEY and CDR2 as SMNVEV (reference sequence). This CDR3 reads CARCLRGPDSGYTF. Written as DNA, the CDR3 is TGTGCCCGCTGTCTTAGAGGGCCCGATAGTGGCTACACCTTC.

The chain links TRBV7-8 to TRBJ2-3, with D maybe TRBD2 (6 bases). V shed 6 bases and J shed 10 bases, with 17 bases lying between them. CDR1 is SGHVS and CDR2 is FQNEAQ in the germline V gene. There are 13 residues in the CDR3. CDR3 in DNA: TGTGCCAGCAGTACTCGGGACTCCGGATCGCAGTATTTT. This gives the protein CASSTRDSGSQYF.

The chain carries TRBV3-1 (or the pseudogene TRBV3-2) and TRBJ1-5, with a weak D call TRBD1 (5 bases). The V gene's germline CDR1 is LGHDT and CDR2 YNNKEL (reference sequence). The ends were cut back, 1 base at V and 9 bases at J, with 13 bases in the middle. The CDR3 runs to 14 residues. As DNA, the CDR3 is TGTGCCAGCAGCCAAGTAGGGGATTTTCGGCCCCAGCATTTT. Encoded protein: CASSQVGDFRPQHF.

The chain carries TRBV11-2 and TRBJ2-3; D uncertain. V was clipped by 6 bases and J by 5 bases, with 12 bases between them. The germline gives CDR1 SGHAT, CDR2 FQNNGV. The CDR3 contains 13 residues. The CDR3 DNA follows: TGTGCCAGCAGACCTACTCAGCGAGATACGCAGTATTTT. This codes for CASRPTQRDTQYF.

This chain joins TRBV7-2 and TRBJ1-3; D is uncertain. Germline CDR1 SGHTA, CDR2 FQGNSA. The CDR3 is made up of 14 amino acids. The V end was cut by 5 bases, the J end by 0 bases, with 8 bases between. The CDR3 DNA reads TGTGCCAGCAGCCCGTTGAGCTCTGGAAACACCATATATTTT. The encoded protein is CASSPLSSGNTIYF.

This chain uses TRBV19 with TRBJ2-3; 11 bases fit TRBD2. The length of the CDR3 is 17 residues. CDR1 and CDR2 from the germline V gene are LNHDA and SQIVND (reference sequence). The V segment lost 3 bases and the J segment 2 bases; nucleotides outside the gene matches: 7. The CDR3 DNA reads as TGTGCCAGTAGTATTCTTGGGACTAGCGGCTACACAGATACGCAGTATTTT. Amino acids: CASSILGTSGYTDTQYF.

CDR3 sequence reads: CASTGTSGGRIDSYEQYF. Written as DNA, the CDR3 is TGTGCCAGCACCGGGACTAGCGGGGGGCGAATCGACTCCTACGAGCAGTACTTC. The chain carries TRBV7-9 and TRBJ2-7; 15 bases are shared with TRBD2. CDR3 length: 18 amino acids. The V and J ends lost 7 bases and 0 bases, in that order; junction bases with no gene match: 10. Per the germline V gene, CDR1 is SEHNR and CDR2 is FQNEAQ (reference sequence).

The rearrangement joins TRBV2 to TRBJ1-4; D possibly corresponds to TRBD1 (5 bases). The V gene lost 2 bases and the J gene lost 2 bases, with 18 bases spanning the gap. This CDR3 has 18 amino acids. CDR1 and CDR2 from the germline V gene are SNHLY and FYNNEI. The CDR3 DNA follows: TGTGCCAGCAGTGAAATTTCCAGGGCACCAGGCACTAATGAAAAACTGTTTTTT. Translating gives CASSEISRAPGTNEKLFF.

The V and J genes are TRBV6-2 or TRBV6-3 and TRBJ2-3; D possibly corresponds to TRBD2 (6 bases). V was trimmed by 4 bases and J by 4 bases, leaving 9 bases between them. The V gene's germline CDR1 is MNHEY and CDR2 SVGEGT. The CDR3 length is 13 residues. Written as DNA, the CDR3 is TGTGCCAGCAGTTTGGAGGGCCCAGATACGCAGTATTTT. Translated, it gives CASSLEGPDTQYF.

The chain couples TRBV5-1 to TRBJ1-6, with no clear D. The germline V and J ends were trimmed by 1 base and 3 bases, with 17 bases remaining between them. The CDR3 runs to 18 residues. CDR1 is SGHRS and CDR2 is YFSETQ in the germline V gene. The CDR3 nucleotides read TGCGCCAGCAGCTTGTCACCGAGGGATCCCTTCTATAATTCACCCCTCCACTTT. Protein sequence: CASSLSPRDPFYNSPLHF.

The V and J genes are TRBV28 and TRBJ2-1, with TRBD2 matching 8 bases. This CDR3 is 17 amino acids long. V was pared by 6 bases and J by 6 bases, with 16 bases of the junction left unmatched. CDR1 and CDR2 (germline): MDHEN, SYDVKM. The CDR3 nucleotides read TGTGCCAGCAGCTTTTCCCCTTTTAGCGGGATCTTCAATGAGCAGTTCTTC. This translates into CASSFSPFSGIFNEQFF.

V is TRBV19 and J is TRBJ2-2; no firm D call. The CDR3 covers 14 residues. Germline V CDR1 and CDR2: LNHDA, SQIVND (reference sequence). V dropped 7 bases and J dropped 2 bases, with 11 bases sitting between them. The DNA of the CDR3 is TGTGCCAGTAACCCAGACATTAACACCGGGGAGCTGTTTTTT. The encoded protein is CASNPDINTGELFF. The whole variable domain, filled in from reference TRBV19 and TRBJ2-2, reads DGGITQSPKYLFRKEGQNVTLSCEQNLNHDAMYWYRQDPGQGLRLIYYSQIVNDFQKGDIAEGYSVSREKKESFPLTVTSAQKNPTAFYLCASNPDINTGELFFGEGSRLTVL.

The V call is TRBV28, the J call TRBJ1-2, with D unresolved. The germline V gene has CDR1 MDHEN and CDR2 SYDVKM. V gave up 2 bases and J gave up 8 bases, with 12 bases separating them. This CDR3 contains 13 residues. DNA for the CDR3: TGTGCCAGCAGTTTAGAGATCCCTATGGGCTACACCTTC. Its translation: CASSLEIPMGYTF.

The chain employs TRBV6-5 and TRBJ2-1, with 8 bases aligning to TRBD2. Unmatched junction bases numbered 9, after V lost 5 bases and J lost 6 bases. CDR3 length: 15 amino acids. Germline loops: CDR1 MNHEY, CDR2 SVGAGI. CDR3 region: CASSPMSGRANEQFF. The CDR3 nucleotides are TGTGCCAGCAGTCCCATGTCCGGGAGGGCCAATGAGCAGTTCTTC.

This clone was counted a few times. The gene calls are TRBV24-1 and TRBJ2-1, with a weak D call TRBD1 (5 bases). Germline CDR1 is KGHDR and CDR2 is SFDVKD. The V gene lost 7 bases and the J gene lost 10 bases, with 16 bases spanning the gap. The CDR3 contains 13 residues. The CDR3, as DNA: TGTGCCACCAGCGATAGGTTAGGGGCCGAGCAGTTCTTC. Its translation: CATSDRLGAEQFF.

The V call is TRBV25-1, the J call TRBJ2-7; 7 nucleotides agree with TRBD2. Trimming at V came to 2 bases and at J to 3 bases, leaving 7 bases not matched to a gene. Germline V lookup: CDR1 MGHDK, CDR2 SYGVNS. CDR3 length equals 15 residues. CDR3 region: CASSEAGGGYYEQYF. DNA of the CDR3: TGTGCCAGCAGTGAAGCGGGCGGGGGATACTACGAGCAGTACTTC.

The chain joins TRBV7-9 to TRBJ1-5; 11 bases fit TRBD1. Losses at the gene ends were 5 bases for V and 5 bases for J; bases not matched to a gene: 2. The length of the CDR3 is 14 residues. Germline lookup yields CDR1 SEHNR and CDR2 FQNEAQ (reference sequence). The CDR3 bases are TGTGCCAGCAGCCGGACAGGGGGCGATCAGCCCCAGCATTTT. Translation gives CASSRTGGDQPQHF.

This clone appeared a single time. This chain connects TRBV6-6 to TRBJ1-5; D is unclear. Per the germline V gene, CDR1 is MNHNY and CDR2 is SVGAGI (reference sequence). Trimming took 6 bases from V and 3 from J, leaving 9 bases between them. The CDR3 has 13 amino acids. The CDR3: CASRSRNNQPQHF. The CDR3 nucleotides read TGTGCCAGCAGGAGTCGTAACAATCAGCCCCAGCATTTT.